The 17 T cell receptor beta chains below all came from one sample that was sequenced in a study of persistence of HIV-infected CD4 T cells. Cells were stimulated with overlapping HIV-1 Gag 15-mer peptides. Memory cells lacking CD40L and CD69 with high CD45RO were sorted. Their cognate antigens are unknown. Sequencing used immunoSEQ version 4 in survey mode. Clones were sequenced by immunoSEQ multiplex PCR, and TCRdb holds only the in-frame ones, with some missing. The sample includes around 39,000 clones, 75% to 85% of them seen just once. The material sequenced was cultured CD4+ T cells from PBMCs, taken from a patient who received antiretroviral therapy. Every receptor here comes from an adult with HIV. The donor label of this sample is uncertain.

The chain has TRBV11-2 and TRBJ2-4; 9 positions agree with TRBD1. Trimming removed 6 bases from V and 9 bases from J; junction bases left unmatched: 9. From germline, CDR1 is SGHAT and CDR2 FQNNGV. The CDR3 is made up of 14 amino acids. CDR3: CASRPGTGSSIQYF. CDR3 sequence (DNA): TGTGCCAGCAGGCCCGGGACAGGGAGTAGCATTCAGTACTTC.

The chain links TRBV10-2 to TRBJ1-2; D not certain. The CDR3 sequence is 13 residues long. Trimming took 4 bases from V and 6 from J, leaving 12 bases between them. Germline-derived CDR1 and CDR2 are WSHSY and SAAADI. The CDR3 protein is CASSAGGPNGYTF. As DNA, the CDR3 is TGCGCCAGCAGTGCAGGAGGGCCCAATGGCTACACCTTC.

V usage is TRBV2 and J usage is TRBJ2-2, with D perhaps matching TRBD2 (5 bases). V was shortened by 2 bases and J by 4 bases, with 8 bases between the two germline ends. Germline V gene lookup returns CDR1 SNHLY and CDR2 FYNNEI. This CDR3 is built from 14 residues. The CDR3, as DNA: TGTGCCAGCAGTGAACAACTAGTCACCGGGGAGCTGTTTTTT. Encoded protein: CASSEQLVTGELFF.

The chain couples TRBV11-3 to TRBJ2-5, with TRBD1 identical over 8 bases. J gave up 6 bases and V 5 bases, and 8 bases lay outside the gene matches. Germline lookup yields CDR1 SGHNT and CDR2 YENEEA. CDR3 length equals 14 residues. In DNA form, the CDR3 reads TGTGCCAGCAGCCCGACTACAGGGGGACAGACCCAGTACTTC. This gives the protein CASSPTTGGQTQYF.

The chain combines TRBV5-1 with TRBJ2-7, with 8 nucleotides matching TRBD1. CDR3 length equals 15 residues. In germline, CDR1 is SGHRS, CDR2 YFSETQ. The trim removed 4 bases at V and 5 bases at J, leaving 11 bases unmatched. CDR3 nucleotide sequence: TGCGCCAGCAGCCTAGGACAGGGACGTTTCGACGAGCAGTACTTC. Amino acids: CASSLGQGRFDEQYF.

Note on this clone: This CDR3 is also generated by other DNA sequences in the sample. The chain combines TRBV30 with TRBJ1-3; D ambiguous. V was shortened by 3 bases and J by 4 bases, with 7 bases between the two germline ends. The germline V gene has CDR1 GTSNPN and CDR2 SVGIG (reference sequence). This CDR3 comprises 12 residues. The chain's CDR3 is CAWSPSGNTIYF. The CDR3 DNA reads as TGTGCCTGGAGCCCTTCCGGAAACACCATATATTTT.

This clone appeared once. The CDR3 region is CASSEDGRGWSQPQHF. The CDR3, as DNA: TGTGCCAGCAGTGAAGATGGTAGGGGATGGTCTCAGCCCCAGCATTTT. The V call is TRBV6-1, the J call TRBJ1-5; weak D call: TRBD1 (5 bases). Trimming removed 1 base at V and 6 bases at J, with 16 bases between. Per the germline V gene, CDR1 is MNHNS and CDR2 is SASEGT. The CDR3 is 16 amino acids.

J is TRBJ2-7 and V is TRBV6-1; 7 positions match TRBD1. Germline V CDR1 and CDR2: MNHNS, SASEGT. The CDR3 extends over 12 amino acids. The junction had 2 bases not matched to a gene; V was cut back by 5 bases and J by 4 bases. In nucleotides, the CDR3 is TGTGCCAGCAGTCGGACAGGTTACGAGCAGTACTTC. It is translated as CASSRTGYEQYF.

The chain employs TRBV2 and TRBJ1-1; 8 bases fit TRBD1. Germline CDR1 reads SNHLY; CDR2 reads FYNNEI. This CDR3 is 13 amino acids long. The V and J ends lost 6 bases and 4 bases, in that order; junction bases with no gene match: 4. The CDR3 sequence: CASSLTGATEAFF. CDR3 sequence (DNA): TGTGCCAGCAGCCTGACAGGGGCCACTGAAGCTTTCTTT.

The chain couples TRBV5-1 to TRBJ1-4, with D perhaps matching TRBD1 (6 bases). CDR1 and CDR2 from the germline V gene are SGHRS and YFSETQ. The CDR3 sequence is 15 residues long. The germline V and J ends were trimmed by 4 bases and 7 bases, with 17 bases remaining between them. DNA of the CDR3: TGCGCCAGCAGCGTCTCAGGGGATCCGGGTGAAAAACTGTTTTTT. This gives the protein CASSVSGDPGEKLFF.

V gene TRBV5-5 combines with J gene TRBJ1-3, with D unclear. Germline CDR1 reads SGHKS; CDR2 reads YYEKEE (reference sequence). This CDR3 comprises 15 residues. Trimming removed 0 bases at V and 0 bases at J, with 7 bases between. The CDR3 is CASSLDPFSGNTIYF. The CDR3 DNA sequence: TGTGCCAGCAGCTTGGACCCCTTCTCTGGAAACACCATATATTTT.

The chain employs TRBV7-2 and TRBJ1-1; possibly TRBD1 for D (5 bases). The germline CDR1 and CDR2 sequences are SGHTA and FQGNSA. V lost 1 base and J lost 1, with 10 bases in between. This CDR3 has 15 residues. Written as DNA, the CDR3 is TGTGCCAGCAGCTTAGTGGGGGGGAGGAACACTGAAGCTTTCTTT. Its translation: CASSLVGGRNTEAFF.

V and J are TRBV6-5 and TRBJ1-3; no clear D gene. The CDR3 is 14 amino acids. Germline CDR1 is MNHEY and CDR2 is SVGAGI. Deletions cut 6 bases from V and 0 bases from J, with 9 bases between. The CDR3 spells CASSHFPSGNTIYF. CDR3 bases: TGTGCCAGCAGCCATTTTCCCTCTGGAAACACCATATATTTT.

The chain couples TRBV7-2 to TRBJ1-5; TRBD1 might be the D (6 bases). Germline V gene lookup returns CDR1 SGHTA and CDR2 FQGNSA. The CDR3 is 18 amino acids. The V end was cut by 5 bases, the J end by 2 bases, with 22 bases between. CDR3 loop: CASSAGAWGLRRNQPQHF. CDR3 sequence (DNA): TGTGCCAGCAGCGCAGGGGCATGGGGCCTCCGACGCAATCAGCCCCAGCATTTT.

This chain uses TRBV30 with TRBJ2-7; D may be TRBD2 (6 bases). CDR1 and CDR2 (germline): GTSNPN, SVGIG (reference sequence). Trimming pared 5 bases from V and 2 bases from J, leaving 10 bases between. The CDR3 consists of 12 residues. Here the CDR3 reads CAWGGTPYEQYF. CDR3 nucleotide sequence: TGTGCCTGGGGGGGGACGCCCTACGAGCAGTACTTC.

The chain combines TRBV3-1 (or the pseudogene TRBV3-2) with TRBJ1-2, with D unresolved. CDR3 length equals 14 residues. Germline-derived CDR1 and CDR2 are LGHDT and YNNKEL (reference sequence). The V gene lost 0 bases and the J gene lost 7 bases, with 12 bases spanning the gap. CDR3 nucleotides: TGTGCCAGCAGCCAAGAGCATCTACGAGGTGGCTACACCTTC. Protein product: CASSQEHLRGGYTF.

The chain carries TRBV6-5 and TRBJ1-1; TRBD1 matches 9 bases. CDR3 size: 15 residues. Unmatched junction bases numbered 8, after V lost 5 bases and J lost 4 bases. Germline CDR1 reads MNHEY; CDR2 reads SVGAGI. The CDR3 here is CASSQHRGQRTEAFF. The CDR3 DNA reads TGTGCCAGCAGTCAACACAGGGGGCAGCGCACTGAAGCTTTCTTT.